The T cell receptor (beta chain) described here comes from a study of neurological immune-mediated disorders. Each CDR3 protein gets one entry after TCRdb re-called the 5' RACE reads with MiXCR. The repertoire holds about 30,000 distinct CDR3 sequences, with 4.5% to 7% as singletons. Specimen: CD4+ T cells from blood. The TCR was taken from a woman aged 45 to 65 in good health.

CDR3 loop: CASSVEHPTDTQYF. The CDR3 bases are TGTGCCAGCAGCGTAGAACACCCCACAGATACGCAGTATTTT. The V call is TRBV9, the J call TRBJ2-3; no firm D call. CDR3 size: 14 residues. Trimming left V 0 bases short and J 2 bases short, with 7 bases between. CDR1 is SGDLS and CDR2 is YYNGEE in the germline V gene.